This T cell receptor (beta chain) was captured in a study of cytomegalovirus exposure and HLA in healthy donors. With 60 Vbeta and 13 Jbeta primers, the PCR was carried out. The repertoire was sequenced with immunoSEQ multiplex PCR; TCRdb's copy has only in-frame clones and lacks some. This table holds approximately 190,000 clones, roughly four fifths found once. The CDR3 spans 16 residues. Trimming at V came to 5 bases and at J to 5 bases, leaving 9 bases not matched to a gene. Germline V gene sequence: CDR1 WSHSY, CDR2 SAAADI. Study results and caveats: What was likely a sequencing artifact was a cluster of highly shared sequence variants.

This clone was observed once. Its specificity is unknown. Unrecorded immune exposures were likely, despite nominal health at sampling. The source is a man aged 35-49 years in good health and CMV-seropositive. The chain combines TRBV10-2 with TRBJ2-5, with 12 bases matching TRBD2. Material for sequencing was PBMCs. This chain's CDR3 is CASSTLAGGFAETQYF. CDR3 nucleotides: TGCGCCAGCAGTACTCTAGCGGGGGGGTTCGCCGAGACCCAGTACTTC.